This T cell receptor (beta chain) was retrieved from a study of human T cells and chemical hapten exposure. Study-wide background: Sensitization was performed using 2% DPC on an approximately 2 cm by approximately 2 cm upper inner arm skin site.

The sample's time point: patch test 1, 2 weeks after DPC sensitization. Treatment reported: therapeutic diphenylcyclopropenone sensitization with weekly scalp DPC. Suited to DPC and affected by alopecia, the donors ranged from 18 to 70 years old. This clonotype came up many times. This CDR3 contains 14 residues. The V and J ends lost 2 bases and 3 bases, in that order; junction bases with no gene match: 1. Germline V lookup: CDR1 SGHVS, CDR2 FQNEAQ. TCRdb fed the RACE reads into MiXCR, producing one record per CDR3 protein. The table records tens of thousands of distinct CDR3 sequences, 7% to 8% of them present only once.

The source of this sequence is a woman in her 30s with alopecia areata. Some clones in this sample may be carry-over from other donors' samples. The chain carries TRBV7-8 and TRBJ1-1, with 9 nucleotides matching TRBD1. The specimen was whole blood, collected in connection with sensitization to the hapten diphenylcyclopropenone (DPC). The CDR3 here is CASSLRDRDTEAFF. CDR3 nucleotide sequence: TGTGCCAGCAGCTTACGGGACAGGGACACTGAAGCTTTCTTT.